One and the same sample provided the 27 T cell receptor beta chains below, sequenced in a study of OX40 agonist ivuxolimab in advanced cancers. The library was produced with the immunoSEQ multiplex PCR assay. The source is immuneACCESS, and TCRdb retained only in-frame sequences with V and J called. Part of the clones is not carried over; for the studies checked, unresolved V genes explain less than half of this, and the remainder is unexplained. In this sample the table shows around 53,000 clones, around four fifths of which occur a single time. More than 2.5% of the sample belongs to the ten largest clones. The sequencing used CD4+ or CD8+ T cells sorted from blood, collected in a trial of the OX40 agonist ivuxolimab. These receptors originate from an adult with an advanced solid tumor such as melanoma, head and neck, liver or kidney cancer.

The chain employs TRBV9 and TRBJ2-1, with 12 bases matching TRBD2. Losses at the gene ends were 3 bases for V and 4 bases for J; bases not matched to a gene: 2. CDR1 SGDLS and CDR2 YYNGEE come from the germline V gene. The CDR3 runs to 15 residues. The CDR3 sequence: CASSASGGEYNEQFF. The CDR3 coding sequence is TGTGCCAGCAGCGCTAGCGGGGGGGAATACAATGAGCAGTTCTTC.

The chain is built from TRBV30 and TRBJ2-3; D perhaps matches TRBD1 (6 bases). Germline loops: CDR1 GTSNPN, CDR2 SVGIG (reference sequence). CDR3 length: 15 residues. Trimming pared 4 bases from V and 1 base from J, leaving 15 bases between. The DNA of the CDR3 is TGTGCCTGGACCCCTTGGGGGCGGGGCACAGATACGCAGTATTTT. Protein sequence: CAWTPWGRGTDTQYF.

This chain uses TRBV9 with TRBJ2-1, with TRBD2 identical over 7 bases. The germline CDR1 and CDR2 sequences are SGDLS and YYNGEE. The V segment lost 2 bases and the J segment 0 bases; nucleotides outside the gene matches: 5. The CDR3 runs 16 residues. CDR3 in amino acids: CASSVGASGSYNEQFF. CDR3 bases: TGTGCCAGCAGCGTGGGTGCTAGCGGCTCCTACAATGAGCAGTTCTTC.

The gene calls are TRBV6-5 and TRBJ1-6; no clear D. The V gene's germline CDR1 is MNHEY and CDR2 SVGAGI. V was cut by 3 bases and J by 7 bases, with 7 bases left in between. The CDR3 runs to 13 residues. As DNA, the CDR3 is TGTGCCAGCAGTTATGAAGAGAATTCACCCCTCCACTTT. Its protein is CASSYEENSPLHF.

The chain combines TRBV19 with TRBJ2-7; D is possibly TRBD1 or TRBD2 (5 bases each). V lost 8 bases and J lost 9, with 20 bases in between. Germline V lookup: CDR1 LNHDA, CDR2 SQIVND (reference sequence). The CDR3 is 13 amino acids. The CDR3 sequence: CASGPGPPHVQYF. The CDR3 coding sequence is TGTGCCAGTGGGCCGGGACCCCCTCATGTGCAGTACTTC.

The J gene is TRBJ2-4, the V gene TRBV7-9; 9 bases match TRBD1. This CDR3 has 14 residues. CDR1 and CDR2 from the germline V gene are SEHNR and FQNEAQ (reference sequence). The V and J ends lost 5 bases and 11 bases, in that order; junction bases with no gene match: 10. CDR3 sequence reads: CASSPGQGSEFQYF. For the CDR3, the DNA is TGTGCCAGCAGCCCGGGACAGGGTTCGGAGTTTCAGTACTTC.

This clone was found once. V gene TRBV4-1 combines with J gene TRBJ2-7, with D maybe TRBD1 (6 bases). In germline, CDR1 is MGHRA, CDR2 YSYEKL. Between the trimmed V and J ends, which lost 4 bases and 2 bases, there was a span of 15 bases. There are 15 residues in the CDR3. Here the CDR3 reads CASSREGTLAYEQYF. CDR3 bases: TGCGCCAGCAGCCGTGAAGGGACACTAGCCTACGAGCAGTACTTC.

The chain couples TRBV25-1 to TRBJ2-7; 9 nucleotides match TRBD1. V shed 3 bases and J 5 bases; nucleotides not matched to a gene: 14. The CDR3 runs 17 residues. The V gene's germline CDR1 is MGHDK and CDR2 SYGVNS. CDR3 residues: CASSDLKSGQGRNEQYF. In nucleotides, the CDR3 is TGTGCCAGCAGTGACCTCAAATCGGGACAGGGACGGAACGAGCAGTACTTC.

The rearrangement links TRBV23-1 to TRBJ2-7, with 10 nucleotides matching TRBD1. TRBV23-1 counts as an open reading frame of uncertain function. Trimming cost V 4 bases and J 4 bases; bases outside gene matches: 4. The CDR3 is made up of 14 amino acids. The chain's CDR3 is CASSPGTGVYEQYF. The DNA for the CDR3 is TGCGCCAGCAGTCCCGGGACAGGGGTATACGAGCAGTACTTC.

CDR3 region: CASSLGLAGVYEQYF. As DNA, the CDR3 is TGTGCCAGCAGCTTAGGTCTAGCGGGGGTATACGAGCAGTACTTC. The chain links TRBV7-2 to TRBJ2-7, with 10 nucleotides matching TRBD2. V lost 1 base to trimming and J lost 4 bases; unmatched junction nucleotides: 4. CDR1 and CDR2 (germline): SGHTA, FQGNSA. This CDR3 is 15 amino acids long.

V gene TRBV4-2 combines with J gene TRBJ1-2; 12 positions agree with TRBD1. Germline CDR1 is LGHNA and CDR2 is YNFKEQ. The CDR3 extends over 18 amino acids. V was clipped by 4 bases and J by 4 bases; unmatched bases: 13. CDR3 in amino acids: CASSRDGTGGPQGYGYTF. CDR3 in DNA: TGTGCCAGCAGCCGAGATGGGACAGGGGGCCCCCAGGGCTATGGCTACACCTTC.

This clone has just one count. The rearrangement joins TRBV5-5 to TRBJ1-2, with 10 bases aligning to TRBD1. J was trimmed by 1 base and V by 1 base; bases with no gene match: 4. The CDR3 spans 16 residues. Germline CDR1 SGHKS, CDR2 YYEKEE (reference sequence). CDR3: CASSLRGTGVNYGYTF. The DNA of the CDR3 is TGTGCCAGCAGCTTGAGGGGGACAGGGGTTAACTATGGCTACACCTTC.

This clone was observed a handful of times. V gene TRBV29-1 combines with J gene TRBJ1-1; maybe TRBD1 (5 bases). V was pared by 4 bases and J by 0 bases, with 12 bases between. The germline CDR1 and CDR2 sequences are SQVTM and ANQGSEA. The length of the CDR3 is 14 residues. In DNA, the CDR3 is TGCAGCGTTGCCCCGGGACGGGTGAACACTGAAGCTTTCTTT. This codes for CSVAPGRVNTEAFF. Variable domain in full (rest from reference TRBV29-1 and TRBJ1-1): SAVISQKPSRDICQRGTSLTIQCQVDSQVTMMFWYRQQPGQSLTLIATANQGSEATYESGFVIDKFPISRPNLTFSTLTVSNMSPEDSSIYLCSVAPGRVNTEAFFGQGTRLTVV.

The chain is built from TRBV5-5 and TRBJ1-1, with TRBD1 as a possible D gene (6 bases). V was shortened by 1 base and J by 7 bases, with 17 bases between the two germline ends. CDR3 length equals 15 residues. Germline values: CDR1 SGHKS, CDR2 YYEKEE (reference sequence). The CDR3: CASSLLGASTDEAFF. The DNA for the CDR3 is TGTGCCAGCAGCTTGCTGGGGGCCTCCACAGATGAAGCTTTCTTT.

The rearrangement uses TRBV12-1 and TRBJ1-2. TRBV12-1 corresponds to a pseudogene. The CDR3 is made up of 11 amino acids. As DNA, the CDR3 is TGTGCCAGCAGTAGCTGGGAGGGCTACACCTTC. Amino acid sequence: CASSSWEGYTF.

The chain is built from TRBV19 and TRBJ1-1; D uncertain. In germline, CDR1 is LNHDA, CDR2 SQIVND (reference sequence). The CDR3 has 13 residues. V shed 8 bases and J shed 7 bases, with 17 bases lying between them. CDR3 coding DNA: TGTGCCAGTTTAGCCCTTGCAGGACTTGAAGCTTTCTTT. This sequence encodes CASLALAGLEAFF.

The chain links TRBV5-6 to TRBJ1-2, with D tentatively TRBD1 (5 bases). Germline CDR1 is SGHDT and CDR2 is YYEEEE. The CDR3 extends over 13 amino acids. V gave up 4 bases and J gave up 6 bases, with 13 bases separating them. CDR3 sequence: CASSDVGGNGYTF. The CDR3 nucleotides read TGTGCCAGCAGCGACGTGGGGGGGAATGGCTACACCTTC.

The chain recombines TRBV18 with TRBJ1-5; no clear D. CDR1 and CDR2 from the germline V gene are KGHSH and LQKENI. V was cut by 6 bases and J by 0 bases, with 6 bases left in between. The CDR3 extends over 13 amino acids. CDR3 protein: CASSVDSNQPQHF. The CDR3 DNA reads TGTGCCAGCTCGGTGGATAGCAATCAGCCCCAGCATTTT.

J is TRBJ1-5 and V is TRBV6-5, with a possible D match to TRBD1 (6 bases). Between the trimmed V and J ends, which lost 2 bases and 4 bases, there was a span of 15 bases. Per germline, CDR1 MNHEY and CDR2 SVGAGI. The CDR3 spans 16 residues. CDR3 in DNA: TGTGCCAGCAGTTACCGGAGGGGGGGGGATAATCAGCCCCAGCATTTT. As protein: CASSYRRGGDNQPQHF.

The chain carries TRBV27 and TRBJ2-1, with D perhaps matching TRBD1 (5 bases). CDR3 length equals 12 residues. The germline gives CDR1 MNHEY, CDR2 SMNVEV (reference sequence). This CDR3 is CAQPPGHNEQFF. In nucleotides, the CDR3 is TGTGCTCAGCCCCCAGGGCACAATGAGCAGTTCTTC.

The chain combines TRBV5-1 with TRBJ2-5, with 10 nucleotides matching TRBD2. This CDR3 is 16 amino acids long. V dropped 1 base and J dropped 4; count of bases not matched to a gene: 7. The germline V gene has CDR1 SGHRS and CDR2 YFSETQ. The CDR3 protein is CASSLSLAGVTETQYF. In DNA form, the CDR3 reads TGCGCCAGCAGCTTGTCCCTAGCGGGAGTCACAGAGACCCAGTACTTC.

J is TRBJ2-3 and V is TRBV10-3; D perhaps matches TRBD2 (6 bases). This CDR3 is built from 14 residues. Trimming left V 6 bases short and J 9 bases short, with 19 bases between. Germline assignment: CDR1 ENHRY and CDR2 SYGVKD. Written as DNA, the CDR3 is TGTGCCATCAGGCCGGGGGACGGCGGAGTAACGCAGTATTTT. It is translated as CAIRPGDGGVTQYF.

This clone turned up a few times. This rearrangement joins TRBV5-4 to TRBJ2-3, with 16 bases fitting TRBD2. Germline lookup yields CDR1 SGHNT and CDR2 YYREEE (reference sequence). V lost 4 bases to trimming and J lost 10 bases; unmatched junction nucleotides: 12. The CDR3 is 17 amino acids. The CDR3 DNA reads TGTGCCAGCAGCCAGGGACTAGCGGGGGGGCCCCTAGGTGCGCAGTATTTT. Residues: CASSQGLAGGPLGAQYF.

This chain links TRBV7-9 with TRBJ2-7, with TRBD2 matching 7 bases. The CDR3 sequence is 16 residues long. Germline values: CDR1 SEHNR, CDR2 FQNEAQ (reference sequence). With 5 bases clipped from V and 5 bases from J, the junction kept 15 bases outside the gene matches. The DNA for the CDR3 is TGTGCCAGCAGCGCCTTATATCCCGGGGGGAGGGACGAGCAGTACTTC. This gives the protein CASSALYPGGRDEQYF.

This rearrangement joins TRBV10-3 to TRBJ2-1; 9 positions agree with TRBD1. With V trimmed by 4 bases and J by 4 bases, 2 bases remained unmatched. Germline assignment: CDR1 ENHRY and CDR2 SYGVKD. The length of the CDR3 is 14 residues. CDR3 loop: CAISGTGEYNEQFF. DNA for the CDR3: TGTGCCATCAGTGGGACAGGGGAGTACAATGAGCAGTTCTTC.

In nucleotides, the CDR3 is TGTGCCAGCAGTTTATCTGGGTCGACAGGCGCCAACTATGGCTACACCTTC. It specifies CASSLSGSTGANYGYTF. The chain couples TRBV27 to TRBJ1-2; D may be TRBD1 (6 bases). The V and J ends lost 0 bases and 2 bases respectively, with 16 bases between them. The CDR3 contains 17 residues. The germline CDR1 and CDR2 sequences are MNHEY and SMNVEV (reference sequence).

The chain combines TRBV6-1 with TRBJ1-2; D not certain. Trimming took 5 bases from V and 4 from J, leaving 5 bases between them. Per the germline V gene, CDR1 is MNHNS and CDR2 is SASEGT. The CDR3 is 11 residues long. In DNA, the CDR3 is TGTGCCAGCAGTCGGACCTATGGCTACACCTTC. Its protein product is CASSRTYGYTF.